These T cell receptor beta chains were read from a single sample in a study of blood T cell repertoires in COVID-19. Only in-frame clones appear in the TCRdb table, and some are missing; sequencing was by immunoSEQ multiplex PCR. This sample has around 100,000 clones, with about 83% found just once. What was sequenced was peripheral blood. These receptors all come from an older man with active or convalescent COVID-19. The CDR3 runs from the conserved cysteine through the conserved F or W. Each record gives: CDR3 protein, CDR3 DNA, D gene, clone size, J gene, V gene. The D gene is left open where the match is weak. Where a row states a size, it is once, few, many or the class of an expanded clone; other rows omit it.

CDR3 protein: CASSPGRDRGFWGNQPQHF
CDR3 DNA: TGTGCCAGCTCACCCGGACGGGACAGGGGATTCTGGGGCAATCAGCCCCAGCATTTT
D gene: TRBD1
clone size: NA
J gene: TRBJ1-5
V gene: TRBV18

CDR3 protein: CASSQAGGDTQYF
CDR3 DNA: TGTGCCAGCAGCCAGGCGGGGGGAGATACGCAGTATTTT
D gene: TRBD2
clone size: NA
J gene: TRBJ2-3
V gene: TRBV3-1/TRBV3-2

CDR3 protein: CASSPAGGQMNTEAFF
CDR3 DNA: TGTGCCAGCAGCCCCGCGGGAGGACAAATGAACACTGAAGCTTTCTTT
D gene: NA
clone size: NA
J gene: TRBJ1-1
V gene: TRBV5-4

CDR3 protein: CASSYSGLGDTEAFF
CDR3 DNA: TGCGCCAGCAGCTATAGCGGCTTAGGGGACACTGAAGCTTTCTTT
D gene: NA
clone size: once
J gene: TRBJ1-1
V gene: TRBV5-1

CDR3 protein: CASSRDRAYEQYF
CDR3 DNA: TGTGCCAGCAGCCGGGACAGGGCATACGAGCAGTACTTC
D gene: TRBD1
clone size: NA
J gene: TRBJ2-7
V gene: TRBV7-3

CDR3 protein: CASSIGSGGFYNEQFF
CDR3 DNA: TGTGCCAGTAGTATAGGTAGCGGGGGCTTCTACAATGAGCAGTTCTTC
D gene: TRBD2
clone size: NA
J gene: TRBJ2-1
V gene: TRBV19

CDR3 protein: CASSHRPRNQPQHF
CDR3 DNA: TGCGCCAGCAGTCACAGGCCACGCAATCAGCCCCAGCATTTT
D gene: NA
clone size: NA
J gene: TRBJ1-5
V gene: TRBV23-1

CDR3 protein: CAIRSTGEGYGYTF
CDR3 DNA: TGTGCCATCAGGAGTACAGGGGAAGGGTATGGCTACACCTTC
D gene: TRBD1
clone size: NA
J gene: TRBJ1-2
V gene: TRBV10-3

CDR3 protein: CASSRTSGTQETQYF
CDR3 DNA: TGTGCCAGCAGTCGGACTAGCGGAACCCAAGAGACCCAGTACTTC
D gene: TRBD2
clone size: NA
J gene: TRBJ2-5
V gene: TRBV7-2

CDR3 protein: CSVRRAGNEKLFF
CDR3 DNA: TGCAGCGTGAGGCGGGCGGGTAATGAAAAACTGTTTTTT
D gene: NA
clone size: once
J gene: TRBJ1-4
V gene: TRBV29-1

CDR3 protein: CASRDRLSSYNEQFF
CDR3 DNA: TGTGCCAGTCGTGACAGGCTGAGCTCCTACAATGAGCAGTTCTTC
D gene: NA
clone size: few
J gene: TRBJ2-1
V gene: TRBV19

CDR3 protein: CASSLESGPFFNYGYTF
CDR3 DNA: TGTGCCAGCAGCTTAGAATCAGGGCCGTTCTTTAACTATGGCTACACCTTC
D gene: NA
clone size: NA
J gene: TRBJ1-2
V gene: TRBV7-2

CDR3 protein: CASSGQGVFETQYF
CDR3 DNA: TGTGCCAGCAGCGGACAGGGGGTTTTCGAGACCCAGTACTTC
D gene: TRBD1
clone size: NA
J gene: TRBJ2-5
V gene: TRBV5-4

CDR3 protein: CASSPRQGPTNEKLFF
CDR3 DNA: TGTGCTAGCAGCCCTCGACAGGGGCCAACTAATGAAAAACTGTTTTTT
D gene: TRBD1
clone size: NA
J gene: TRBJ1-4
V gene: TRBV7-7

CDR3 protein: CASSQTQRGEQYF
CDR3 DNA: TGTGCCAGCAGCCAGACCCAGAGAGGAGAGCAGTACTTC
D gene: NA
clone size: NA
J gene: TRBJ2-7
V gene: TRBV3-1/TRBV3-2

CDR3 protein: CAISRDRGTEAFF
CDR3 DNA: TGTGCCATCAGTAGGGACAGGGGGACTGAAGCTTTCTTT
D gene: TRBD1
clone size: NA
J gene: TRBJ1-1
V gene: TRBV10-3

CDR3 protein: CSALGNTEAFF
CDR3 DNA: TGCAGTGCTCTAGGGAACACTGAAGCTTTCTTT
D gene: NA
clone size: NA
J gene: TRBJ1-1
V gene: TRBV20-1

CDR3 protein: CASSYIRSGGGQPQHF
CDR3 DNA: TGTGCCAGCAGTTACATTCGTTCGGGGGGTGGTCAGCCCCAGCATTTT
D gene: NA
clone size: NA
J gene: TRBJ1-5
V gene: TRBV6-5

CDR3 protein: CASSLKNRGLAYNEQFF
CDR3 DNA: TGCGCCAGCAGCTTAAAAAACAGGGGGCTGGCCTACAATGAGCAGTTCTTC
D gene: TRBD1
clone size: NA
J gene: TRBJ2-1
V gene: TRBV5-1

CDR3 protein: CASSLESRGLQPQHF
CDR3 DNA: TGTGCCAGCAGTTTAGAGAGCAGGGGGCTTCAGCCCCAGCATTTT
D gene: TRBD1
clone size: few
J gene: TRBJ1-5
V gene: TRBV28

CDR3 protein: CASSERTSRYEQYF
CDR3 DNA: TGCGCCAGCAGCGAAAGGACTAGCCGCTACGAGCAGTACTTC
D gene: TRBD2
clone size: NA
J gene: TRBJ2-7
V gene: TRBV5-1

CDR3 protein: CASSDTGTGADTQYF
CDR3 DNA: TGCGCCAGCAGCGATACCGGGACAGGGGCGGATACGCAGTATTTT
D gene: TRBD1
clone size: once
J gene: TRBJ2-3
V gene: TRBV5-1

CDR3 protein: CASSLMASGNTGELFF
CDR3 DNA: TGCGCCAGCAGCTTGATGGCTAGCGGGAACACCGGGGAGCTGTTTTTT
D gene: TRBD2
clone size: NA
J gene: TRBJ2-2
V gene: TRBV5-1

CDR3 protein: CASSALGQGNQETQYF
CDR3 DNA: TGTGCCAGCAGTGCCCTGGGACAGGGGAACCAAGAGACCCAGTACTTC
D gene: TRBD1
clone size: NA
J gene: TRBJ2-5
V gene: TRBV28

CDR3 protein: CASSLNADTEAFF
CDR3 DNA: TGTGCCAGCAGCTTAAATGCGGACACTGAAGCTTTCTTT
D gene: NA
clone size: once
J gene: TRBJ1-1
V gene: TRBV11-3

CDR3 protein: CARAPIYF
CDR3 DNA: TGTGCCAGGGCCCCCATATATTTT
D gene: NA
clone size: NA
J gene: TRBJ1-3
V gene: TRBV19

CDR3 protein: CASRDRPGQGVDQPQHF
CDR3 DNA: TGTGCCAGCAGAGATCGTCCGGGACAGGGTGTCGATCAGCCCCAGCATTTT
D gene: TRBD1
clone size: NA
J gene: TRBJ1-5
V gene: TRBV2

CDR3 protein: CASSPRQGGYGYTF
CDR3 DNA: TGTGCCAGCAGCCCACGACAGGGAGGATATGGCTACACCTTC
D gene: TRBD1
clone size: NA
J gene: TRBJ1-2
V gene: TRBV7-2

CDR3 protein: CASSSNRDNQPQHF
CDR3 DNA: TGTGCCAGCAGTTCAAACAGGGACAATCAGCCCCAGCATTTT
D gene: NA
clone size: NA
J gene: TRBJ1-5
V gene: TRBV28

CDR3 protein: CASSYSPRTDVRKYF
CDR3 DNA: TGTGCCAGCAGTTACTCCCCCCGGACAGACGTTAGGAAGTACTTC
D gene: NA
clone size: NA
J gene: TRBJ2-4
V gene: TRBV6-5

CDR3 protein: CASNSEIGAAYTGANVLTF
CDR3 DNA: TGTGCCAGTAATAGTGAGATTGGGGCAGCATATACTGGGGCCAACGTCCTGACTTTC
D gene: NA
clone size: NA
J gene: TRBJ2-6
V gene: TRBV19

CDR3 protein: CASSLALGLSSYNEQFF
CDR3 DNA: TGCGCCAGCAGCTTGGCCCTGGGGCTTAGCTCCTACAATGAGCAGTTCTTC
D gene: NA
clone size: NA
J gene: TRBJ2-1
V gene: TRBV5-1

CDR3 protein: CASSYGGAETQYF
CDR3 DNA: TGTGCCAGCAGTTACGGGGGGGCAGAGACCCAGTACTTC
D gene: NA
clone size: NA
J gene: TRBJ2-5
V gene: TRBV6-6

CDR3 protein: CASSQVEVNTEAFF
CDR3 DNA: TGTGCCAGCAGCCAAGTCGAGGTGAACACTGAAGCTTTCTTT
D gene: NA
clone size: NA
J gene: TRBJ1-1
V gene: TRBV3-1/TRBV3-2

CDR3 protein: CASSYSAYEQYF
CDR3 DNA: TGTGCCAGCAGTTACTCCGCCTACGAGCAGTACTTC
D gene: NA
clone size: NA
J gene: TRBJ2-7
V gene: TRBV6-6

CDR3 protein: CSVERAPSYNEQFF
CDR3 DNA: TGCAGCGTTGAACGAGCACCATCCTACAATGAGCAGTTCTTC
D gene: NA
clone size: NA
J gene: TRBJ2-1
V gene: TRBV29-1

CDR3 protein: CASSPAGGGPLHEQYF
CDR3 DNA: TGTGCCAGCAGCCCGGCGGGGGGGGGCCCCCTCCACGAGCAGTACTTC
D gene: TRBD2
clone size: NA
J gene: TRBJ2-7
V gene: TRBV5-6

CDR3 protein: CASSRMDRGYEKLFF
CDR3 DNA: TGTGCCAGCAGCCGGATGGACAGGGGGTATGAAAAACTGTTTTTT
D gene: TRBD1
clone size: NA
J gene: TRBJ1-4
V gene: TRBV5-6